These T cell receptor beta chains were read from a single sample in a study of blood T cell repertoires in COVID-19. This table comes from immunoSEQ multiplex PCR, and its TCRdb copy is limited to in-frame clones, with some not included. The sample includes about 250,000 clones, over 80% of them seen just once. The sequencing input was peripheral blood. Receptor source: a human donor in a cohort sampled during active COVID-19. Each CDR3 is given with its conserved first and last residue. The D gene is left open where the match is weak. Some rows have no size entry. The others give once, few or many, or a class for an expanded clone.

12	.	TRBV19	TRBJ1-1	.	CASIDTNTEAFF	TGTGCCAGTATAGACACGAACACTGAAGCTTTCTTT
13	.	TRBV7-9	TRBJ1-1	.	CASSLIGNTEAFF	TGTGCCAGCAGCTTAATCGGGAACACTGAAGCTTTCTTT
15	.	TRBV7-6	TRBJ2-7	.	CASSFGTPSSYEQYF	TGTGCCAGCAGCTTCGGGACTCCGAGCTCCTACGAGCAGTACTTC
16	.	TRBV15	TRBJ1-2	TRBD1	CATSRVPVGTGYGYTF	TGTGCCACCAGCAGAGTACCGGTGGGGACAGGTTATGGCTACACCTTC
14	.	TRBV5-1	TRBJ2-7	TRBD1	CASSTGQGTYEQYF	TGCGCCAGCAGCACCGGACAGGGCACCTATGAGCAGTACTTC
14	.	TRBV10-1	TRBJ2-1	TRBD2	CASSESVRGEEQFF	TGCGCCAGCAGTGAGTCGGTCCGGGGGGAGGAGCAGTTCTTC
14	.	TRBV19	TRBJ1-5	TRBD1	CAISPGQLLPPQHF	TGTGCCATTTCGCCGGGACAGTTACTTCCGCCCCAGCATTTT
11	.	TRBV12-3/TRBV12-4	TRBJ2-1	.	CASSWGDEQFF	TGTGCCAGCAGTTGGGGGGATGAGCAGTTCTTC
12	.	TRBV5-1	TRBJ2-7	.	CASSLGDSEQYF	TGCGCCAGCAGCTTGGGTGACTCGGAGCAGTACTTC
18	.	TRBV11-3	TRBJ2-1	TRBD1	CASSLYSGEGQGTNEQFF	TGTGCCAGCAGCTTATACTCCGGGGAGGGACAGGGAACGAATGAGCAGTTCTTC
13	few	TRBV6-5	TRBJ1-5	.	CASSYRGSQPQHF	TGTGCCAGCAGTTACAGGGGGAGTCAGCCCCAGCATTTT
17	.	TRBV5-1	TRBJ1-6	TRBD1	CASRGEGQGELFSPLHF	TGCGCCAGCAGAGGTGAAGGACAGGGGGAACTATTTTCACCCCTCCACTTT
15	.	TRBV3-1/TRBV3-2	TRBJ1-1	TRBD1	CASSQGLGQGPVRYF	TGTGCCAGCAGCCAAGGGCTTGGACAGGGCCCCGTTAGATACTTT
11	.	TRBV5-8	TRBJ2-5	.	CASSFAETQYF	TGTGCCAGCAGCTTTGCGGAGACCCAGTACTTC
15	.	TRBV18	TRBJ2-7	TRBD1	CASSPGRGRGIEQYF	TGTGCCAGCTCTCCCGGCAGGGGCAGGGGGATCGAGCAGTACTTC
14	few	TRBV5-1	TRBJ1-2	.	CASSWGGGPVGYTF	TGCGCCAGCAGCTGGGGAGGGGGGCCCGTCGGCTACACCTTC
13	few	TRBV12-3/TRBV12-4	TRBJ1-1	TRBD1	CASSLGGTGLAFF	TGTGCCAGCAGTCTGGGGGGGACAGGCCTAGCTTTCTTT
14	.	TRBV6-6	TRBJ1-2	TRBD1	CASSTGTGAYGYTF	TGTGCCAGCAGCACCGGGACAGGGGCTTATGGCTACACCTTC
19	.	TRBV10-2	TRBJ2-5	TRBD1	CASSESSSTGQGRRETQYF	TGCGCCAGCAGTGAGTCGAGCAGCACAGGACAGGGTAGGCGAGAGACCCAGTACTTC
15	.	TRBV19	TRBJ1-4	.	CASQERDRLEEKLFF	TGTGCCAGTCAAGAAAGAGACAGATTAGAGGAAAAACTGTTTTTT
13	.	TRBV4-1	TRBJ2-3	.	CASSPPLPGTQYF	TGCGCCAGCAGCCCGCCCCTTCCAGGTACGCAGTATTTT
16	.	TRBV12-5	TRBJ1-1	.	CASGGVLQGVNTEAFF	TGTGCTAGTGGGGGGGTTCTACAGGGAGTGAACACTGAAGCTTTCTTT
16	once	TRBV4-1	TRBJ2-3	.	CASSQEVTGYTDTQYF	TGCGCCAGCAGCCAAGAAGTCACAGGATACACAGATACGCAGTATTTT
12	.	TRBV11-2	TRBJ2-1	TRBD1	CASSRDRAKQFF	TGTGCCAGCAGCCGGGACAGGGCCAAGCAGTTCTTC
18	.	TRBV5-8	TRBJ2-1	TRBD2	CASSLARAGLSSYNEQFF	TGTGCCAGCAGCTTGGCCAGAGCGGGGCTTAGCTCCTACAATGAGCAGTTCTTC
22	few	TRBV9	TRBJ2-4	TRBD2	CASSVDPLYSGGAGEAKNIQYF	TGTGCCAGCAGCGTAGATCCCCTATATAGCGGGGGGGCGGGAGAAGCCAAAAACATTCAGTACTTC